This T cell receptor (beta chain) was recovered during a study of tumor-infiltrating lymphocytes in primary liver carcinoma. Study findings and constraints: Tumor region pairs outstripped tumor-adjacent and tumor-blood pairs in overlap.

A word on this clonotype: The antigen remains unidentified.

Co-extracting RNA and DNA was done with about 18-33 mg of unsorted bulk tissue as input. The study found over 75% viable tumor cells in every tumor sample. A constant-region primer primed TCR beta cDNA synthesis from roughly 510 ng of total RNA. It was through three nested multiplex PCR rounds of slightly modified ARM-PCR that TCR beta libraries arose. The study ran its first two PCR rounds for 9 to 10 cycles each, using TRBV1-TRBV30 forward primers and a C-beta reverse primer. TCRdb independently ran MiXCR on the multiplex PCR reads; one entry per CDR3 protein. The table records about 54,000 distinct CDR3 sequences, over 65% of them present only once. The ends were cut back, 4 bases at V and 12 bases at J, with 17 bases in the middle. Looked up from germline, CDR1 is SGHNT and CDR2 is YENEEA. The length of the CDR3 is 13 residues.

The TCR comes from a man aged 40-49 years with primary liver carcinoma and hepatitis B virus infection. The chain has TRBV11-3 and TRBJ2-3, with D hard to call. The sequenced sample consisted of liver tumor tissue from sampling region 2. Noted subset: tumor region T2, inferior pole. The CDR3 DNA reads TGTGCCAGCAGCTCGGGTGAGGCAGATGCACAGTATTTT. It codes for CASSSGEADAQYF.